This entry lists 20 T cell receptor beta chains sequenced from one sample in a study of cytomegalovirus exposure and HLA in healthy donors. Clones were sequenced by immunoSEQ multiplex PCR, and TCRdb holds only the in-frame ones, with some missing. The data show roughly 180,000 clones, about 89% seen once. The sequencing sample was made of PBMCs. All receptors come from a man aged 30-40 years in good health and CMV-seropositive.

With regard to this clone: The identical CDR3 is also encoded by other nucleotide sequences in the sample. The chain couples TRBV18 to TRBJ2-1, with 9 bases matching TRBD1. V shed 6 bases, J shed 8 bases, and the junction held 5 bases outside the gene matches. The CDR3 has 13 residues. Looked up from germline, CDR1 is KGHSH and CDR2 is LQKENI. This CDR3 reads CASSPTGGDEQFF. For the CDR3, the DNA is TGTGCCAGCTCCCCGACAGGGGGGGATGAGCAGTTCTTC.

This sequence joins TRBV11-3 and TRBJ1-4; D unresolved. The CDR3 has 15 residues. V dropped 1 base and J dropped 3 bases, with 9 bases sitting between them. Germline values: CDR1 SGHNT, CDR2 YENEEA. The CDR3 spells CASSLATRANEKLFF. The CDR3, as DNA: TGTGCCAGCAGCTTAGCCACGCGGGCTAATGAAAAACTGTTTTTT.

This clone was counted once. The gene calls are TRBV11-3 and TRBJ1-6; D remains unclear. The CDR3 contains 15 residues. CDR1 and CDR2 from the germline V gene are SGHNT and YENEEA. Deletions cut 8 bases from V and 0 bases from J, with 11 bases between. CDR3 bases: TGTGCCAGCGCAAGGGTGAGCTCCTATAATTCACCCCTCCACTTT. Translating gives CASARVSSYNSPLHF.

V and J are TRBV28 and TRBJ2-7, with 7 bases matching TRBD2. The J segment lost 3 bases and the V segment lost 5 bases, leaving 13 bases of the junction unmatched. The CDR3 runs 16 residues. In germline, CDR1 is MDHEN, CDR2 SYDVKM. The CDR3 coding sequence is TGTGCCAGCAGTCCCCCCCGGAGCGGGGCCTTCTACGAGCAGTACTTC. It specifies CASSPPRSGAFYEQYF.

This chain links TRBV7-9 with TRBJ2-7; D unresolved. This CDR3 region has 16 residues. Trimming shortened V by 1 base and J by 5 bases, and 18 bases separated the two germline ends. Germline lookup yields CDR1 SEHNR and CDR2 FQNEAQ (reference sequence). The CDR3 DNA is TGTGCCAGCAGCTTAGGTACAGCACCGGAGATCCACGAGCAGTACTTC. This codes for CASSLGTAPEIHEQYF. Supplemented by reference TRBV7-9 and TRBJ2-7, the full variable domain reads DTGVSQNPRHKITKRGQNVTFRCDPISEHNRLYWYRQTLGQGPEFLTYFQNEAQLEKSRLLSDRFSAERPKGSFSTLEIQRTEQGDSAMYLCASSLGTAPEIHEQYFGPGTRLTVT.

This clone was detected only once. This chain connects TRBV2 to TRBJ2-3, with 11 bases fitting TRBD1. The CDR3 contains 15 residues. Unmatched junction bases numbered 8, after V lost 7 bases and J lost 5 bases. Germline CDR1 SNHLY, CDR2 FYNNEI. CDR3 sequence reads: CASIEDRGHVDTQYF. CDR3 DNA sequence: TGTGCCAGCATCGAGGACAGGGGGCATGTAGATACGCAGTATTTT.

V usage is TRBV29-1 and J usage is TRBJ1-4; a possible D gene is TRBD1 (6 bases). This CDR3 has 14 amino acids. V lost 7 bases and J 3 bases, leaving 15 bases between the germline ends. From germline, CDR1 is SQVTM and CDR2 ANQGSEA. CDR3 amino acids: CSAGGGMANEKLFF. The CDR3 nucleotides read TGCAGCGCCGGGGGGGGCATGGCTAATGAAAAACTGTTTTTT. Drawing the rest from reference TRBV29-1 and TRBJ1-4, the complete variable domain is SAVISQKPSRDICQRGTSLTIQCQVDSQVTMMFWYRQQPGQSLTLIATANQGSEATYESGFVIDKFPISRPNLTFSTLTVSNMSPEDSSIYLCSAGGGMANEKLFFGSGTQLSVL.

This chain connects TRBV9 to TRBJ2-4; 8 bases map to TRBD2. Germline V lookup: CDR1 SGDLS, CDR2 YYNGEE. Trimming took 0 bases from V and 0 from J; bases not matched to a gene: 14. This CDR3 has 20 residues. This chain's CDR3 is CASSVGSSGLVGIAKNIQYF. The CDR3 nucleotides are TGTGCCAGCAGCGTAGGGTCCTCGGGACTAGTAGGAATAGCCAAAAACATTCAGTACTTC.

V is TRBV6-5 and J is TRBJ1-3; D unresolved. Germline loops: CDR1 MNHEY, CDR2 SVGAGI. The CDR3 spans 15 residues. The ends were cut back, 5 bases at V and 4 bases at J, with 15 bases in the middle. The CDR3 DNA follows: TGTGCCAGCAGTCCCCTGAGCATGTGGGGAAACACCATATATTTT. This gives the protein CASSPLSMWGNTIYF.

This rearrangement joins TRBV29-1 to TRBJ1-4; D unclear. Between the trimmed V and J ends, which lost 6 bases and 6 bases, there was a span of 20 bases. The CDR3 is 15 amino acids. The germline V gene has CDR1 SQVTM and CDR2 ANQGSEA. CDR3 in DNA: TGCAGCGTCCGATCAGTTGCCGGACGGGATGAAAAACTGTTTTTT. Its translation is CSVRSVAGRDEKLFF.

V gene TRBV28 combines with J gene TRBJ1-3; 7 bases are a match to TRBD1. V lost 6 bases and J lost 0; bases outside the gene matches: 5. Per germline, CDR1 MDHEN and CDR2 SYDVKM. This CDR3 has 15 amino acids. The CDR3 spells CASRGQLFSGNTIYF. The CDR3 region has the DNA TGTGCCAGCAGGGGACAGCTCTTCTCTGGAAACACCATATATTTT.

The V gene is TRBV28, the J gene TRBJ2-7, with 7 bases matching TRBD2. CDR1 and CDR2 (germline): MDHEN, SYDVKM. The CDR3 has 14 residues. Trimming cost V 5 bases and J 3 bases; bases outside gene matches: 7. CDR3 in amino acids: CASSPSGPRYEQYF. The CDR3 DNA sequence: TGTGCCAGCAGTCCTAGCGGACCGCGCTACGAGCAGTACTTC.

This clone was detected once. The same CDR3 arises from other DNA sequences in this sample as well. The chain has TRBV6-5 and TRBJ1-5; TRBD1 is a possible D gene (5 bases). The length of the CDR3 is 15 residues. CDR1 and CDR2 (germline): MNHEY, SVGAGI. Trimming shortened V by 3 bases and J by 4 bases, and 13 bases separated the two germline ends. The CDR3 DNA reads TGTGCCAGCAGTTATAGTGGCGGGGGTAATCAGCCCCAGCATTTT. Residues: CASSYSGGGNQPQHF.

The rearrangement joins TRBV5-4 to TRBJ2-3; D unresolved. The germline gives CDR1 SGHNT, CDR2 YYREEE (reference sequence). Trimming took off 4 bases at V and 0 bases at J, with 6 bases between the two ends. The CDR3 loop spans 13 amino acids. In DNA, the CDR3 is TGTGCCAGCAGCCCCCCTAGCACAGATACGCAGTATTTT. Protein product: CASSPPSTDTQYF.

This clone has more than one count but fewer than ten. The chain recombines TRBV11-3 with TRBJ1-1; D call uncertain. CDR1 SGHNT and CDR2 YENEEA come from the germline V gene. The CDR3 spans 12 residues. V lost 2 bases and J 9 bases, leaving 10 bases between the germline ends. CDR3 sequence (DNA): TGTGCCAGCAGCTTAAGGACCACCCAAGCTTTCTTT. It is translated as CASSLRTTQAFF. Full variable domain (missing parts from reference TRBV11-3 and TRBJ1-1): EAGVVQSPRYKIIEKKQPVAFWCNPISGHNTLYWYLQNLGQGPELLIRYENEEAVDDSQLPKDRFSAERLKGVDSTLKIQPAELGDSAVYLCASSLRTTQAFFGQGTRLTVV.

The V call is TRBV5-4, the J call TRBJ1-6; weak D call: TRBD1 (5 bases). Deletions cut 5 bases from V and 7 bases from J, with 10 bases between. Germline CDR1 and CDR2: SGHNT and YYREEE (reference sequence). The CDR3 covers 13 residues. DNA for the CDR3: TGTGCCAGCAGGTTTCAGGGAAATTCACCCCTCCACTTT. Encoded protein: CASRFQGNSPLHF.

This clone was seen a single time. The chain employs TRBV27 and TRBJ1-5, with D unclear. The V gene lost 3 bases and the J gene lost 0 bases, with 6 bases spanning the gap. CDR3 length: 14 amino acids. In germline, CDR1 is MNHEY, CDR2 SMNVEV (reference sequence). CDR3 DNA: TGTGCCAGCAGTTTCCGTAGTAGCAATCAGCCCCAGCATTTT. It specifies CASSFRSSNQPQHF.

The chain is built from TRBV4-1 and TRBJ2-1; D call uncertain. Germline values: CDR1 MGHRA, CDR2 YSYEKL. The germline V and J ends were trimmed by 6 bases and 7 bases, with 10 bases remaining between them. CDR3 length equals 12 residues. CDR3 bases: TGCGCCAGCAGTAGGGATGGTAATGAGCAGTTCTTC. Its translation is CASSRDGNEQFF.

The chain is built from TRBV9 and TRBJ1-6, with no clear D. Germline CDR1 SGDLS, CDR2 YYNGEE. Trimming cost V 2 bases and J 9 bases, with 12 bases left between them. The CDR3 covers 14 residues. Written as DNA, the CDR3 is TGTGCCAGCAGCGTGGGTCGTGTCTTTTCACCCCTCCACTTT. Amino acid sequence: CASSVGRVFSPLHF.

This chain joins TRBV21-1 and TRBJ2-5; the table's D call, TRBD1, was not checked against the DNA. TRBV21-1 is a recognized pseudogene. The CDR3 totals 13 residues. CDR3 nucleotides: TGTGCCAGCAGCAAATGGCAATGGGAGACCCAGTACTTC. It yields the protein CASSKWQWETQYF.